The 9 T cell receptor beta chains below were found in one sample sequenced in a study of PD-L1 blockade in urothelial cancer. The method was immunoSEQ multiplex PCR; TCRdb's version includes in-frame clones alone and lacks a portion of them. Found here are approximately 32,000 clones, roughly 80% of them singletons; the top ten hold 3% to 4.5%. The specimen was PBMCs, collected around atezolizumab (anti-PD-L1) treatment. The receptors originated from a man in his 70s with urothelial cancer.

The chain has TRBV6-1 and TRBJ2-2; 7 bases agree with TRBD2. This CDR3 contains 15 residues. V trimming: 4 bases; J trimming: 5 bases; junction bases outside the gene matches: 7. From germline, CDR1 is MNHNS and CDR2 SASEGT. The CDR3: CASSALGEGTGELFF. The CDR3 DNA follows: TGTGCCAGCAGTGCTCTGGGGGAGGGTACCGGGGAGCTGTTTTTT.

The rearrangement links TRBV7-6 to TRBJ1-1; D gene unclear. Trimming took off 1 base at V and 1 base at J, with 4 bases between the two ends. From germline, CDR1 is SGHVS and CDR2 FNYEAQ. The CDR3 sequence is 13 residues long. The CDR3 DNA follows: TGTGCCAGCAGCTTAGGGAGGAACACTGAAGCTTTCTTT. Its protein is CASSLGRNTEAFF.

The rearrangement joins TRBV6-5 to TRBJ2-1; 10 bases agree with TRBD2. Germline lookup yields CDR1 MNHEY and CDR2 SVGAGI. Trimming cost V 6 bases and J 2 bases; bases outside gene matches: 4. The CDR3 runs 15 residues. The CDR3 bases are TGTGCCAGCAGATCCAGCGGGGGGGCCTACAATGAGCAGTTCTTC. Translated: CASRSSGGAYNEQFF.

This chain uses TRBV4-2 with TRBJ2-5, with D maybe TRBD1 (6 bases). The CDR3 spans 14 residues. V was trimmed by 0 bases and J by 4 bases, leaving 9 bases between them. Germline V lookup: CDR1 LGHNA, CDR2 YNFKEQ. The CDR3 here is CASSQEQGGETQYF. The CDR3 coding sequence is TGTGCCAGCAGCCAAGAACAGGGTGGAGAGACCCAGTACTTC.

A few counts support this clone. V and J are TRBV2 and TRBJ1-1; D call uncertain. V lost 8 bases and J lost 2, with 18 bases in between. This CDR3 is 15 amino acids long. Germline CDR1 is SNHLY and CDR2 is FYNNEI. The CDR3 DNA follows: TGTGCCAGCTCCATACTCGAACTGGTCAACACTGAAGCTTTCTTT. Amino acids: CASSILELVNTEAFF.

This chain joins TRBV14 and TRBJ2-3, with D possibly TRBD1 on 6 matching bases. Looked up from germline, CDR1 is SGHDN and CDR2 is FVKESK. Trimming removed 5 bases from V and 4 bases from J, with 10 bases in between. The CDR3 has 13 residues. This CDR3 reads CASSTGLADTQYF. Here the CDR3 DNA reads TGTGCCAGCAGCACAGGGCTCGCAGATACGCAGTATTTT.

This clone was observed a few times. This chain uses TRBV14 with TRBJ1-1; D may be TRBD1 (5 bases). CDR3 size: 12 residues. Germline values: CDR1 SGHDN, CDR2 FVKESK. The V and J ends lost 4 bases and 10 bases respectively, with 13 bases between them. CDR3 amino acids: CASSLTRDGAFF. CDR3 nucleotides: TGTGCCAGCAGCCTGACGCGGGACGGAGCTTTCTTT.

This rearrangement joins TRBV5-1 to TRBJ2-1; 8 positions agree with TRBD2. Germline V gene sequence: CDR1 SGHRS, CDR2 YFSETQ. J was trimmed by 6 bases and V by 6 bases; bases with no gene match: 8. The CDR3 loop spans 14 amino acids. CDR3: CASKTLAGFNEQFF. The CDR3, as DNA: TGCGCCAGCAAAACTTTAGCGGGATTCAATGAGCAGTTCTTC.

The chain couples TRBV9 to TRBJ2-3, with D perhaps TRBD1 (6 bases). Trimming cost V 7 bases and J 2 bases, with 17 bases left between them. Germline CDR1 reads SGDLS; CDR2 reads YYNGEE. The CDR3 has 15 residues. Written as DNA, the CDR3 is TGTGCCAGCGGACAGACACCTCGACACACAGATACGCAGTATTTT. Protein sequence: CASGQTPRHTDTQYF.